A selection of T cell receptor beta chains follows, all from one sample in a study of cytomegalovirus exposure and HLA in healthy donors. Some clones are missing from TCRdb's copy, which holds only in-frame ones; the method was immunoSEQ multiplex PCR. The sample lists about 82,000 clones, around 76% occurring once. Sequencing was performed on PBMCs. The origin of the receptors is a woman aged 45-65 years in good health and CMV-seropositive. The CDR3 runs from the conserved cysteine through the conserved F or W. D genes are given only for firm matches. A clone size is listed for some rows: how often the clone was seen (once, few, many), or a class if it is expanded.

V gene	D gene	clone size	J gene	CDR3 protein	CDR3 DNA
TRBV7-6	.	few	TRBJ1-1	CASSSDSGGLDTEAFF	TGTGCCAGCAGCTCAGATAGTGGGGGACTAGACACTGAAGCTTTCTTT
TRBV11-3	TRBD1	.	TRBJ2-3	CASSSGTGSTDTQYF	TGTGCCAGCAGCTCCGGGACAGGGAGCACAGATACGCAGTATTTT
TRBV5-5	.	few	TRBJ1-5	CASSPLEVNSNQPQHF	TGTGCCAGCAGCCCCCTGGAGGTTAATAGCAATCAGCCCCAGCATTTT
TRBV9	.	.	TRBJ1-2	CASSVGSGRNYGYTF	TGTGCCAGCAGCGTAGGATCAGGGCGTAACTATGGCTACACCTTC
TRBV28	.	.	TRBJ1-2	CASSFPPGENYGYTF	TGTGCCAGCAGTTTCCCCCCAGGGGAAAACTATGGCTACACCTTC
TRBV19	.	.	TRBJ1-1	CASSHPSIVAEAFF	TGTGCCAGTAGCCACCCCTCTATCGTCGCTGAAGCTTTCTTT
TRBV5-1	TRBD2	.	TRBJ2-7	CASSTGLVGRYEQYF	TGCGCCAGCAGCACCGGACTAGTTGGGCGCTACGAGCAGTACTTC
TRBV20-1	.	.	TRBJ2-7	CSAPVGREQYF	TGCAGTGCCCCCGTGGGCAGGGAGCAGTACTTC
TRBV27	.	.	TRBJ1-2	CASSSLRGAGNYGYTF	TGTGCCAGCAGTTCCCTGAGAGGGGCGGGGAACTATGGCTACACCTTC
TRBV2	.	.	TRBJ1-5	CASIPYGGPSNQPQHF	TGTGCCAGCATCCCTTACGGAGGCCCCTCGAATCAGCCCCAGCATTTT
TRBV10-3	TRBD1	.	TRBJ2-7	CAISDPGTVYPEQYF	TGTGCCATCAGTGATCCCGGGACAGTGTATCCCGAGCAGTACTTC
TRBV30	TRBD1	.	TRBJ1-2	CAWSRTGSGRYGYTF	TGTGCCTGGAGCAGGACAGGGTCCGGAAGGTATGGCTACACCTTC
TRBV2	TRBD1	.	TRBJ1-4	CASRVRGLNEKLFF	TGTGCCAGCAGAGTCAGGGGGCTTAATGAAAAACTGTTTTTT
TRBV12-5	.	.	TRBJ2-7	CASGLVRGLDEQYF	TGTGCTAGTGGTTTGGTCAGGGGTCTGGACGAGCAGTACTTC
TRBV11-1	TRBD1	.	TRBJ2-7	CASSLPGQGRYEQYF	TGTGCCAGCAGCTTACCGGGACAGGGAAGGTACGAGCAGTACTTC
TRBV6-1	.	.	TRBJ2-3	CASSEQQGSADTQYF	TGTGCCAGCAGTGAACAGCAGGGATCAGCAGATACGCAGTATTTT
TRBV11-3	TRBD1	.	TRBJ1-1	CASSVGDRLTEAFF	TGTGCCAGCAGCGTAGGGGACAGGCTCACTGAAGCTTTCTTT
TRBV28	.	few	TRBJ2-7	CASSFSGRYDEQYF	TGTGCCAGCAGTTTCTCGGGGAGATACGACGAGCAGTACTTC
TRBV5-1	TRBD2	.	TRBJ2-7	CASSPGTSGRASYEQYF	TGCGCCAGCAGCCCCGGGACTAGCGGGAGGGCCTCCTACGAGCAGTACTTC
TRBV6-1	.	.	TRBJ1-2	CASSGGVGQGIYGYTF	TGTGCCAGCAGTGGAGGAGTGGGCCAGGGGATCTATGGCTACACCTTC
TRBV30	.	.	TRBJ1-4	CAWQGRGEKLFF	TGTGCCTGGCAGGGAAGGGGTGAAAAACTGTTTTTT
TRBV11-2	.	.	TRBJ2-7	CASRFGGGLYEQYF	TGTGCCAGCAGGTTCGGGGGAGGACTCTACGAGCAGTACTTC
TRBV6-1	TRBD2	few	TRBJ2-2	CASMGLAGDTGELFF	TGTGCCAGCATGGGACTAGCGGGAGATACCGGGGAGCTGTTTTTT
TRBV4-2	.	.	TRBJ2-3	CASSQGRGSTDTQYF	TGTGCCAGCAGCCAAGGGCGGGGAAGCACAGATACGCAGTATTTT
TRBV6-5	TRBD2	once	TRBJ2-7	CASSYGLAGGYEQYF	TGTGCCAGCAGTTACGGGCTAGCGGGAGGATACGAGCAGTACTTC
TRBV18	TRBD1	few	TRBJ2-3	CASSPGQGEADTQYF	TGTGCCAGCTCACCGGGACAGGGGGAGGCAGATACGCAGTATTTT
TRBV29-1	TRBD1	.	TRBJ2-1	CSVAQQGAGEQFF	TGCAGCGTCGCACAACAGGGGGCGGGTGAGCAGTTCTTC
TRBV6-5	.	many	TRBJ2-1	CASSPVPGSYNEQFF	TGTGCCAGCAGCCCGGTTCCGGGGTCCTACAATGAGCAGTTCTTC
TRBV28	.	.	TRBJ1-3	CASSLSGRSPSGNTIYF	TGTGCCAGCAGTTTATCCGGCAGGTCTCCCTCTGGAAACACCATATATTTT
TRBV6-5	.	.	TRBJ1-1	CASSYGWERTEAFF	TGTGCCAGCAGTTACGGTTGGGAGAGGACTGAAGCTTTCTTT
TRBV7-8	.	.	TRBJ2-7	CASRATPYEQYF	TGTGCCAGCAGGGCCACCCCCTACGAGCAGTACTTC
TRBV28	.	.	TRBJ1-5	CASSPDSPAWPQHF	TGTGCCAGCAGCCCGGACAGCCCAGCATGGCCCCAGCATTTT
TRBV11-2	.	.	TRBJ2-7	CASSLGAGMGYEQYF	TGTGCCAGCAGCTTAGGGGCAGGGATGGGTTACGAGCAGTACTTC
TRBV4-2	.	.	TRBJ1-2	CASRPVEAPNYGYTF	TGTGCCAGCAGGCCCGTGGAGGCCCCTAACTATGGCTACACCTTC
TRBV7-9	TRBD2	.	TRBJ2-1	CASSPRGLAGSYNEQFF	TGTGCCAGCAGCCCCCGGGGACTAGCGGGATCCTACAATGAGCAGTTCTTC
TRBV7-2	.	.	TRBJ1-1	CASGRATEAFF	TGTGCCAGTGGGCGGGCGACTGAAGCTTTCTTT
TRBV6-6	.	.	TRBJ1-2	CASSLRGGYTF	TGTGCCAGCAGTTTGAGAGGTGGCTACACCTTC
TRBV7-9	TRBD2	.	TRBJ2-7	CASSLGGGLATYEQYF	TGTGCCAGCAGCTTAGGGGGGGGACTAGCCACCTACGAGCAGTACTTC
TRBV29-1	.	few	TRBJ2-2	CSVGRQGGNTGELFF	TGCAGCGTTGGTCGACAGGGAGGAAACACCGGGGAGCTGTTTTTT
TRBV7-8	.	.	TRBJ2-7	CASSLELQSSYEQYF	TGTGCCAGCAGCTTAGAACTCCAAAGCTCCTACGAGCAGTACTTC
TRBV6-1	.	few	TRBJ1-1	CASSLQVNTEAFF	TGTGCCAGCAGTCTCCAGGTTAACACTGAAGCTTTCTTT
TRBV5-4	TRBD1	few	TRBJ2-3	CASSLTGQGADTQYF	TGTGCCAGCAGCTTGACGGGACAGGGGGCAGATACGCAGTATTTT
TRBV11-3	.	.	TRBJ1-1	CASSLELLKAFF	TGTGCCAGCAGCTTAGAACTACTAAAAGCTTTCTTT
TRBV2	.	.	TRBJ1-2	CASRRTGTSTF	TGTGCCAGCAGGCGTACAGGGACGAGCACCTTC
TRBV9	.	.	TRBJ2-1	CASSVAHGDEQFF	TGTGCCAGCAGCGTAGCTCACGGGGATGAGCAGTTCTTC
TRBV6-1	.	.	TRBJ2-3	CASSVLAFSTDTQYF	TGTGCCAGCAGTGTCCTAGCGTTTAGCACAGATACGCAGTATTTT
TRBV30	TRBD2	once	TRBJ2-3	CAWSLTSGRKVNRDTQYF	TGTGCCTGGAGCCTGACTAGCGGGAGAAAGGTCAATAGGGATACGCAGTATTTT
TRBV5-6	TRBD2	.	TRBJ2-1	CASSLGGLAGDEQFF	TGTGCCAGCAGCTTGGGGGGACTAGCGGGAGACGAGCAGTTCTTC
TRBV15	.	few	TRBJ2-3	CATSRGGGATDTQYF	TGTGCCACCAGCAGAGGCGGAGGAGCCACAGATACGCAGTATTTT
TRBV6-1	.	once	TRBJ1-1	CASSDPSRRPKGAFF	TGTGCCAGCAGTGACCCTAGCAGACGCCCGAAGGGAGCTTTCTTT
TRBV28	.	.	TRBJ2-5	CASRDAGVETQYF	TGTGCCAGCAGGGACGCAGGGGTGGAGACCCAGTACTTC
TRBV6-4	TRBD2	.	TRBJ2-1	CASSDSRTSGRSYNEQFF	TGTGCCAGCAGTGACTCTCGGACTAGCGGGAGATCCTACAATGAGCAGTTCTTC
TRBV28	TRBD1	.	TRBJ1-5	CASSFVGTGFQPQHF	TGTGCCAGCAGTTTTGTTGGGACAGGGTTCCAGCCCCAGCATTTT
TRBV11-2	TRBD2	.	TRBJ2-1	CASSKGGLATLNEQFF	TGTGCCAGCAGCAAAGGGGGACTAGCGACGCTCAATGAGCAGTTCTTC
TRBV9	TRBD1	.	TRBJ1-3	CASSAGQVSLNTIYF	TGTGCCAGCAGCGCAGGACAGGTCTCTTTAAACACCATATATTTT
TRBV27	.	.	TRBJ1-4	CASRVSRVPATNEKLFF	TGTGCCAGCAGGGTCAGCAGGGTCCCTGCAACTAATGAAAAACTGTTTTTT
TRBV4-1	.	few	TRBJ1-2	CASSQAGEYGYTF	TGCGCCAGCAGCCAGGCAGGGGAATATGGCTACACCTTC
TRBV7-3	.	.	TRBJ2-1	CASSLTGDNEQFF	TGTGCCAGCAGCTTAACAGGGGACAATGAGCAGTTCTTC
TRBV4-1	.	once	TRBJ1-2	CASSAPDSNYGYTF	TGCGCCAGCAGCGCCCCGGACAGCAACTATGGCTACACCTTC
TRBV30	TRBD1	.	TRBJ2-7	CAWSATGFAGEQYF	TGTGCCTGGAGTGCGACAGGGTTCGCTGGGGAGCAGTACTTC